The present T cell receptor (beta chain) was sequenced within a study of shared clonotypes between healthy human individuals. For the study at large: Those who served as donors were a couple of women and three men between the ages of 18 and 49.

Germline V CDR1 and CDR2: MGHRA, YSYEKL. The CDR3 has 16 amino acids. V was pared by 0 bases and J by 0 bases, with 12 bases between. Profiled with immunoSEQ multiplex PCR; TCRdb holds only in-frame clones, not every one. This table holds 190,000 or so clones, over 85% found once. This clone was detected only once. Its cognate antigen is unknown. Study-level findings and limits: Estimated richness was generally greater in naive than memory subsets. All-four-donor shared clonotypes had higher generation probabilities than non-shared clonotypes did. Only blood was sampled, and tissue TCR repertoires likely differ from blood ones.

The clonotype was recovered from a woman aged 30 to 39 in good health. V gene TRBV4-1 combines with J gene TRBJ2-7; D gene uncertain. The sample comprised naive CD4+ T cells sorted from blood. Noted subset: CD45RA+ positively selected. CDR3 residues: CASSQDPVEDSYEQYF. In DNA form, the CDR3 reads TGCGCCAGCAGCCAAGATCCGGTCGAGGACTCCTACGAGCAGTACTTC.